This TCR beta chain was identified during a study of radiation and T cells in renal cell carcinoma. TCRdb keeps only in-frame clones here, not all; method: immunoSEQ multiplex PCR. The repertoire holds some 150,000 clones, with about 88% as singletons. The ends were cut back, 7 bases at V and 3 bases at J, with 22 bases in the middle. The CDR3 consists of 16 residues. Germline V CDR1 and CDR2: MGHDK, SYGVNS. Regarding time point: blood 4 weeks post-SBRT, at nephrectomy. Treatment meaning: 15 Gy SBRT to primary tumor, nephrectomy 4 weeks later. This clonotype was sampled from a woman aged 45-65 years with renal cell carcinoma. This sample comprised blood, obtained from a patient whose treatment included radiotherapy and nephrectomy. The chain has TRBV25-1 and TRBJ2-7; weak D call: TRBD2 (7 bases). CDR3 residues: CASTPQAGQGNYEQYF. The DNA for the CDR3 is TGTGCCAGCACCCCTCAAGCGGGGCAGGGGAACTACGAGCAGTACTTC.